This T cell receptor beta chain comes out of a study of CD8 T cells in Susac syndrome. High-throughput TCR beta sequencing covered peripheral CD8+ and CD4+ T cells. Of note for this clonotype: Its target is not known.

RNA totalling roughly 0.45 to 1 ug underwent reverse transcription with random hexamers. The amplification used immunoSEQ multiplex PCR on TCR beta CDR3; it spanned 54 Vbeta and 13 Jbeta. One entry per CDR3 protein results from TCRdb running MiXCR on the immunoSEQ multiplex PCR reads. The sample yields under 55,000 distinct CDR3 sequences, 93% seen once. Study outcomes and limitations: That the number of individuals in its TCR sequencing and HLA analysis was relatively small was acknowledged by the study.

Trimming took 5 bases from V and 10 from J; bases not matched to a gene: 3. This CDR3 spans 12 amino acids. CDR1 MNHNY and CDR2 SVGAGI come from the germline V gene (reference sequence). The TCR was taken from a human donor with multiple sclerosis. The chain links TRBV6-6 to TRBJ2-1, with 9 bases fitting TRBD2. The specimen was CD8+ T cells from PBMCs. This CDR3 reads CASSLGLAEQFF. CDR3 nucleotides: TGTGCCAGCAGTCTTGGACTAGCGGAGCAGTTCTTC.